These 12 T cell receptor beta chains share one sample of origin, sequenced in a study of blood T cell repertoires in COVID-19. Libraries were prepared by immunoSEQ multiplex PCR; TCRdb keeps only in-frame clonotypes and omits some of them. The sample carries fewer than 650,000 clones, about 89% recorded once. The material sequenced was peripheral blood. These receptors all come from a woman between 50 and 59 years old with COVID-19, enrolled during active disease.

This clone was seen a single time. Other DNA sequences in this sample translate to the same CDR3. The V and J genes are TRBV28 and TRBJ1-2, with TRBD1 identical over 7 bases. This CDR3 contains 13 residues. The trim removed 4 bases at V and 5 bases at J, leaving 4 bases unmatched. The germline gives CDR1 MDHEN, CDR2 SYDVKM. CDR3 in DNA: TGTGCCAGCAGTTCGACAGGGCTATATGGCTACACCTTC. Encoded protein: CASSSTGLYGYTF.

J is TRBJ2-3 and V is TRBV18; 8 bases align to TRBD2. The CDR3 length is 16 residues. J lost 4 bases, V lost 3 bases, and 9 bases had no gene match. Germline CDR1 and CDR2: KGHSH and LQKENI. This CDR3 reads CASSPNGGGRADTQYF. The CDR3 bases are TGTGCCAGCTCACCCAACGGGGGGGGTCGGGCAGATACGCAGTATTTT.

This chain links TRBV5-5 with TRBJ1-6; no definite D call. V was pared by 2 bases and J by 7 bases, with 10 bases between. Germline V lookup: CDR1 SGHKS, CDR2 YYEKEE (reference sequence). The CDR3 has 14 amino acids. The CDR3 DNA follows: TGTGCCAGCAGCTTAACAGCTGAAAATTCACCCCTCCACTTT. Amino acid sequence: CASSLTAENSPLHF.

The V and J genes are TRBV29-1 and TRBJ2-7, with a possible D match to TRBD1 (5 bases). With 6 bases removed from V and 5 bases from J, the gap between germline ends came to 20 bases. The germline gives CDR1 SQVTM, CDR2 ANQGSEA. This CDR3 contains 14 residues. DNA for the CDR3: TGCAGCGTGATGGCGACCCCCAGGGAAAACGAGCAGTACTTC. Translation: CSVMATPRENEQYF.

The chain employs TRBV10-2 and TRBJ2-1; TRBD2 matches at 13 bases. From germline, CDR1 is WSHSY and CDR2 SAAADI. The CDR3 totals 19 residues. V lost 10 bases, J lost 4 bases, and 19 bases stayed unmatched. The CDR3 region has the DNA TGCGCCACCAAGGTTTCCGGGACTAGCGGGGTTTTATGGTACAATGAGCAGTTCTTC. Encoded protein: CATKVSGTSGVLWYNEQFF.

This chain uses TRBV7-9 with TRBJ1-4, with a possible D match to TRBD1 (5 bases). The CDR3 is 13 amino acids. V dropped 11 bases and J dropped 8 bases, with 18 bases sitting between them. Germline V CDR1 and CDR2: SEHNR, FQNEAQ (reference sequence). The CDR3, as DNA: TGTGCCGCGGGGCCAGATTCGCCGGAAAAACTGTTTTTT. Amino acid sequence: CAAGPDSPEKLFF. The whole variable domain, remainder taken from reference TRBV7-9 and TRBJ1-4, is DTGVSQNPRHKITKRGQNVTFRCDPISEHNRLYWYRQTLGQGPEFLTYFQNEAQLEKSRLLSDRFSAERPKGSFSTLEIQRTEQGDSAMYLCAAGPDSPEKLFFGSGTQLSVL.

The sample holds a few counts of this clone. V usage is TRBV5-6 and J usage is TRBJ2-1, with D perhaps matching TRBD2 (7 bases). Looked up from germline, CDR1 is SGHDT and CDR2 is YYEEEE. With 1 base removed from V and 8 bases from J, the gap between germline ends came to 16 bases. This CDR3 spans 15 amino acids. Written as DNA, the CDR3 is TGTGCCAGCAGCTTGAAGGGGGGGTTTTCGGATGAGCAGTTCTTC. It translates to CASSLKGGFSDEQFF.

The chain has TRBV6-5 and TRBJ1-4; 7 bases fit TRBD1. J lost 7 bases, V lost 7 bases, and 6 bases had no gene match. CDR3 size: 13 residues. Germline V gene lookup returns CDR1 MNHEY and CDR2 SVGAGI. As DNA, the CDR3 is TGTGCCAGCATTGGACAGGTAGTTGAAAAACTGTTTTTT. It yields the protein CASIGQVVEKLFF.

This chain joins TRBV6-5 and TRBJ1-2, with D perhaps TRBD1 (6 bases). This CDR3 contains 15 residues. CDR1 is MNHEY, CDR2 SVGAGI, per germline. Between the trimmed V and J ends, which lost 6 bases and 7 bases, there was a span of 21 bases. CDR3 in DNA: TGTGCCAGCAGGATACCGGGACAAACCCTGGCTGGCTACACCTTC. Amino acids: CASRIPGQTLAGYTF.

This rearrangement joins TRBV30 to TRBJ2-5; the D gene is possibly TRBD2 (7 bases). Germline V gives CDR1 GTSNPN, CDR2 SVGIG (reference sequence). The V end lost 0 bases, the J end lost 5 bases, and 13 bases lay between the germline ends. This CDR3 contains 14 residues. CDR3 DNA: TGTGCCTGGAGTGTACGGGGGGCCTACGAGACCCAGTACTTC. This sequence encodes CAWSVRGAYETQYF.

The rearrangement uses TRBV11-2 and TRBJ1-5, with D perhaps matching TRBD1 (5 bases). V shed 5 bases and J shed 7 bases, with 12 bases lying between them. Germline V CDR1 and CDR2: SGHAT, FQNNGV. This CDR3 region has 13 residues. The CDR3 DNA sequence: TGTGCCAGCAGCCCCGGACAAGGACAGCCCCAGCATTTT. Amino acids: CASSPGQGQPQHF.

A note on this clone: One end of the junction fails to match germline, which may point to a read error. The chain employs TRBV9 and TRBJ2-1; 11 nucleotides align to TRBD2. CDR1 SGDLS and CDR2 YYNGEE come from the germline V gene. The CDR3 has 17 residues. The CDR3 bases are TGTGCCAGCAGCAACGGGGCTAGCGGGGGGACCTACAATGGGCAGTTCTTC. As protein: CASSNGASGGTYNGQFF.